This T cell receptor beta chain was retrieved from a study of shared clonotypes between healthy human individuals. The method was immunoSEQ multiplex PCR; TCRdb's version includes in-frame clones alone and lacks a portion of them. The sample consists of over 2 million clones, about 95% of them appearing once. A word on this clone: The sample carries other DNA sequences with the same CDR3.

As defined, naive CD8 cells were CD45RO-negative and positively selected for CCR7, with terminally differentiated effector memory CD45RA+ cells excluded. J gave up 3 bases and V 4 bases, and 6 bases lay outside the gene matches. The CDR3 length is 14 residues. CDR1 and CDR2 (germline): LGHNA, YSLEER. Source material: naive CD8+ T cells sorted from blood. This receptor was obtained from a man between 18 and 29 years old in good health. This sequence joins TRBV4-3 and TRBJ2-7; 7 bases agree with TRBD2. The CDR3 sequence is CASSLGEGGYEQYF. For the CDR3, the DNA is TGCGCCAGCAGCCTTGGGGAGGGCGGCTACGAGCAGTACTTC.